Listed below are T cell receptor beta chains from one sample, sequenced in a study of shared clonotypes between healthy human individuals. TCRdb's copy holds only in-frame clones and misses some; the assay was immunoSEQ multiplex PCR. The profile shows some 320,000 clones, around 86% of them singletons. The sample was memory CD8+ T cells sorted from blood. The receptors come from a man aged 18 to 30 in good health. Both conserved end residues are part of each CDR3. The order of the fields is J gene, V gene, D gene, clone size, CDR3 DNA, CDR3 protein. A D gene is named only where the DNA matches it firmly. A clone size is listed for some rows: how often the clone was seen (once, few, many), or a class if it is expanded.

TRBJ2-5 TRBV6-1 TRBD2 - TGTGCCAGCAGTGAAGTTCTAGCGGGGAGCCAAGAGACCCAGTACTTC CASSEVLAGSQETQYF
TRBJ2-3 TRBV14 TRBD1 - TGTGCCAGCAGCCTTCCGGGACAGATCCCAGATACGCAGTATTTT CASSLPGQIPDTQYF
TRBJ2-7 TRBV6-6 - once TGTGCCAGCAGTTACGACGGGACTTTCTCCTACGAGCAGTACTTC CASSYDGTFSYEQYF
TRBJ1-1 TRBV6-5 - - TGTGCCAGCAGTTTTGGTGAGGGAGACACTGAAGCTTTCTTT CASSFGEGDTEAFF
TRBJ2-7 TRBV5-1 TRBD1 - TGCGCCAGCAGCATCTCCGGGACAGGGGGGTGCGAGCAGTACTTC CASSISGTGGCEQYF
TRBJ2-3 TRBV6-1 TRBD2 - TGTGCCAGCAGTGGCCTTAGCGGGGGAAGCACAGATACGCAGTATTTT CASSGLSGGSTDTQYF
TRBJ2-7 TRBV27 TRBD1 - TGTGCCAGCAGTGCCGCCGGGACAGGGTTTCCCTACGAGCAGTACTTC CASSAAGTGFPYEQYF
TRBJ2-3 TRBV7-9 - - TGTGCCAGCAGCTTAGCGGATACGCAGTATTTT CASSLADTQYF
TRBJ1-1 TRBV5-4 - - TGTGCCAGCAGCGACAGTACGAACACTGAAGCTTTCTTT CASSDSTNTEAFF
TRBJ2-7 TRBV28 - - TGTGCCAGCTATGGGGAAACGGACTACTCCTACGAGCAGTACTTC CASYGETDYSYEQYF
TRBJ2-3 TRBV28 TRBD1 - TGTGCCAGCACTCTTCGGGACAGACGCACAGATACGCAGTATTTT CASTLRDRRTDTQYF
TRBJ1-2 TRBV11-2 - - TGTGCCAGCAGCATATCGGGATCCTCTAACTATGGCTACACCTTC CASSISGSSNYGYTF
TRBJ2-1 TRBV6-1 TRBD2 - TGTGCCAGCAGTCTTAGAGGGGAGGGGTACAATGAGCAGTTCTTC CASSLRGEGYNEQFF
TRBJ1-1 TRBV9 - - TGTGCCAGCAGCGTAGGAGGGGCTCGGGCTGAAGCTTTCTTT CASSVGGARAEAFF
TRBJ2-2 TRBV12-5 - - TGTGCTAGTGGTTTGAGTTTACTGGGTCCCACCGGGGAGCTGTTTTTT CASGLSLLGPTGELFF
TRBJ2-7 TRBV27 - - TGTGCCAGCAGTCCCTCCACCGGGACGGTTCGATACGAGCAGTACTTC CASSPSTGTVRYEQYF
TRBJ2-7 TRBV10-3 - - TGTGCCATCAGGGCGATTACCGAGCAGTACTTC CAIRAITEQYF
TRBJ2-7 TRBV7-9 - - TGTGCCAGCAGCTTAGCGACAGGCTACGAGCAGTACTTC CASSLATGYEQYF
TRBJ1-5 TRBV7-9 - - TGTGCCAGCAGTTTGAGCAATCAGCCCCAGCATTTT CASSLSNQPQHF
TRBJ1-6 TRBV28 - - TGTGCCAGCAGTTTCCCAGGGCCCTATAATTCACCCCTCCACTTT CASSFPGPYNSPLHF
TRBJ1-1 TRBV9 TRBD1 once TGTGCCAGCGGGGACAGCACTGAAGCTTTCTTT CASGDSTEAFF
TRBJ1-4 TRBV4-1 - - TGCGCCAGCAGCGCGAGAGACAGCTCTTTGGTTGAAAAACTGTTTTTT CASSARDSSLVEKLFF
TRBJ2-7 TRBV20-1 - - TGCAGTGCAAGCCGGGAGCCCGAGCAGTACTTC CSASREPEQYF
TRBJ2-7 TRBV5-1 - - TGCGCCAGCAGCCTGCCGGATCGGGGGGCTATGGACGAGCAGTACTTC CASSLPDRGAMDEQYF
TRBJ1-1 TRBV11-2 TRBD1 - TGTGCCAGCAGCTTCGGACAGGGGACTATGAACACTGAAGCTTTCTTT CASSFGQGTMNTEAFF
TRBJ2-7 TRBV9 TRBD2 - TGTGCCAGCAGCGTTGGTCCGGGACTAGCGCGAGGCGAGCAGTACTTC CASSVGPGLARGEQYF
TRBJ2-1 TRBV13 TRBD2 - TGTGCCAGCAGCCCTAAGCGGGGCAGCTCCTACAATGAGCAGTTCTTC CASSPKRGSSYNEQFF
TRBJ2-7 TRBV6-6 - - TGTGCCAGCAGTTACTCGACCCTCGGTCCCTCCTACGAGCAGTACTTC CASSYSTLGPSYEQYF
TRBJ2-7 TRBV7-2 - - TGTGCCAGCAGCTTAGTCGGCGGTAGCTCCTACGAGCAGTACTTC CASSLVGGSSYEQYF
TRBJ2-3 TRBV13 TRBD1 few TGTGCCAGCAGCGGACAGGGTGCGCCAGATACGCAGTATTTT CASSGQGAPDTQYF
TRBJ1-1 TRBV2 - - TGTGCCAGCAGGGCCCACCCGGACACTGAAGCTTTCTTT CASRAHPDTEAFF
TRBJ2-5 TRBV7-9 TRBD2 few TGTGCCAGCAGTTTTCTAGCGGGGGGTCAAGAGACCCAGTACTTC CASSFLAGGQETQYF
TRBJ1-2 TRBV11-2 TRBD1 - TGTGCCAGCAGCTTATTGTTACAGGGGAGGAATGGCTACACCTTC CASSLLLQGRNGYTF
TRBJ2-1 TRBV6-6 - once TGTGCCAGCAGTTACAAGGGGGGGGCTTACAATGAGCAGTTCTTC CASSYKGGAYNEQFF
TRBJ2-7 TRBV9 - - TGTGCCAGCAGCGTATCCGGAAATTTCTACGAGCAGTACTTC CASSVSGNFYEQYF
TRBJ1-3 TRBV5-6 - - TGTGCCAGCAGCCTCCCGCCGGTAACGGGACGAAACACCATATATTTT CASSLPPVTGRNTIYF
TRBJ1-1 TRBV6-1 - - TGTGCCAGCAGTGAACTGACAGGTCCGAACACTGAAGCTTTCTTT CASSELTGPNTEAFF
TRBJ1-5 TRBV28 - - TGTGCCAGCACGCGGGGGGCCCTAATGGCGGGCAATCAGCCCCAGCATTTT CASTRGALMAGNQPQHF
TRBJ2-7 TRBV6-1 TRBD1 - TGTGCCAGCACGATCGGGACAGGGGGCTACGAGCAGTACTTC CASTIGTGGYEQYF
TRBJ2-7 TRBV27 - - TGTGCCAGCAGTCTCCGTCCGACGGAGAGAATTGGCAAGCAGTACTTC CASSLRPTERIGKQYF
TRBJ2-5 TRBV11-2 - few TGTGCCAGCAGCTTAGATGTACTAACCCGGGGGACCCAGTACTTC CASSLDVLTRGTQYF
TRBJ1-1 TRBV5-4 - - TGTGCCAGCAGCGAGGGAGAAATCCTTATGAACACTGAAGCTTTCTTT CASSEGEILMNTEAFF
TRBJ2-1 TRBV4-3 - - TGCGCCAGCAGCCCGGGACCACCGGGGAATGAGCAGTTCTTC CASSPGPPGNEQFF
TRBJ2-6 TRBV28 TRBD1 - TGTGCCAGCAGCCCGGACAGGGTTTATGGGGCCAACGTCCTGACTTTC CASSPDRVYGANVLTF
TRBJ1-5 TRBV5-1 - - TGCGCCAGCAGCCCCCCCGGGCCGCTTAATGGCGGCAATCAGCCCCAGCATTTT CASSPPGPLNGGNQPQHF
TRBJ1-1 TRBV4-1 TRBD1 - TGCGCCAGCAGCCTAAGGGGGCAGAACACTGAAGCTTTCTTT CASSLRGQNTEAFF
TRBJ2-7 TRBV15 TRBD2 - TGTGCCACCAGCAGAGACTTCTCTAGCGGGAGCTGGGGGGAGCAGTACTTC CATSRDFSSGSWGEQYF
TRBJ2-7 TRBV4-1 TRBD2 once TGCGCCAGCAGCCAAGATAGGACTAGCGGCTACGAGCAGTACTTC CASSQDRTSGYEQYF
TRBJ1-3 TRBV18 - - TGTGCCAGCTCAGCCGGTCCCGGGGGGGCCACTGGAAACACCATATATTTT CASSAGPGGATGNTIYF
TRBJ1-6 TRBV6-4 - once TGTGCCAGCAGTCTTACTTACCCGAGGGGCGCAGGCTCCTATAATTCACCCCTCCACTTT CASSLTYPRGAGSYNSPLHF
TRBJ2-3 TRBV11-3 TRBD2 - TGTGCCTTACTAGCGGGGCGTGATACGCAGTATTTT CALLAGRDTQYF
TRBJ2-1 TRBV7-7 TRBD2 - TGTGCTAGCAGCCTAACTAGCGGGAGTTTCCCCAAGTCCTACAATGAGCAGTTCTTC CASSLTSGSFPKSYNEQFF
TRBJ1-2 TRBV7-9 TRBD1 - TGTGCCAGCAGCCCGCAGGGGGTTTATGGCTACACCTTC CASSPQGVYGYTF
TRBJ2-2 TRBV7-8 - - TGTGCCAGCAGCTTAATCCCGTCTTCTTGGACCGGGGAGCTGTTTTTT CASSLIPSSWTGELFF
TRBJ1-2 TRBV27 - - TGTGCCAGCAGTGGTGGTCAAGGTGGAGACTATGGCTACACCTTC CASSGGQGGDYGYTF
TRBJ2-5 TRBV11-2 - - TGTGCCAGCAGCTTAGAACTAACGGAGACCCAGTACTTC CASSLELTETQYF